This T cell receptor beta chain was retrieved from a study of CD8 T cells in Susac syndrome. Random hexamers served to reverse transcribe roughly 0.45 to 1 ug RNA. MiXCR, applied by TCRdb to the immunoSEQ multiplex PCR reads, yields one record per CDR3 protein. The sample contains 150,000 or so distinct CDR3 sequences, roughly 95% of which appear only once. Germline loops: CDR1 DFQATT, CDR2 SNEGSKA (reference sequence). This CDR3 comprises 15 residues. The J segment lost 0 bases and the V segment lost 1 base, leaving 4 bases of the junction unmatched. Input material: CD8+ T cells from PBMCs. The V call is TRBV20-1, the J call TRBJ2-3, with 7 bases fitting TRBD1. The receptor's source is a human donor with multiple sclerosis. CDR3 region: CSARGDRDSTDTQYF. Written as DNA, the CDR3 is TGCAGTGCTAGAGGGGACAGAGATAGCACAGATACGCAGTATTTT.